Sequencing of this T cell receptor beta chain was carried out in a study of blood T cell repertoires in COVID-19. The overall study: Sites in the United States, Italy and Spain provided acute and convalescent COVID-19 samples. Sample material is recorded as cDNA or gDNA derived from T cells, B-cell-depleted T cells, or PBMCs.

Study processing details: Amplification of reference gene primers provided the estimated nucleated cell counts. Sequencing was performed with immunoSEQ multiplex PCR; in TCRdb, only in-frame clones are kept and a portion is missing. V, J and clone size are those of that table, while D and trimming were read from the DNA. The sample lists some 170,000 clones; roughly 89% were seen once. Germline CDR1 is ENHRY and CDR2 is SYGVKD. V was cut by 0 bases and J by 6 bases, with 8 bases left in between. The CDR3 spans 14 residues. This rearrangement joins TRBV10-3 to TRBJ1-4; unclear D gene. The sample taken for sequencing was peripheral blood. The sequence derives from a woman aged 55-69 years who had recovered from COVID-19. The CDR3 region is CAISESHSDEKLFF. The CDR3 DNA sequence: TGTGCCATCAGTGAGTCACATAGCGATGAAAAACTGTTTTTT.